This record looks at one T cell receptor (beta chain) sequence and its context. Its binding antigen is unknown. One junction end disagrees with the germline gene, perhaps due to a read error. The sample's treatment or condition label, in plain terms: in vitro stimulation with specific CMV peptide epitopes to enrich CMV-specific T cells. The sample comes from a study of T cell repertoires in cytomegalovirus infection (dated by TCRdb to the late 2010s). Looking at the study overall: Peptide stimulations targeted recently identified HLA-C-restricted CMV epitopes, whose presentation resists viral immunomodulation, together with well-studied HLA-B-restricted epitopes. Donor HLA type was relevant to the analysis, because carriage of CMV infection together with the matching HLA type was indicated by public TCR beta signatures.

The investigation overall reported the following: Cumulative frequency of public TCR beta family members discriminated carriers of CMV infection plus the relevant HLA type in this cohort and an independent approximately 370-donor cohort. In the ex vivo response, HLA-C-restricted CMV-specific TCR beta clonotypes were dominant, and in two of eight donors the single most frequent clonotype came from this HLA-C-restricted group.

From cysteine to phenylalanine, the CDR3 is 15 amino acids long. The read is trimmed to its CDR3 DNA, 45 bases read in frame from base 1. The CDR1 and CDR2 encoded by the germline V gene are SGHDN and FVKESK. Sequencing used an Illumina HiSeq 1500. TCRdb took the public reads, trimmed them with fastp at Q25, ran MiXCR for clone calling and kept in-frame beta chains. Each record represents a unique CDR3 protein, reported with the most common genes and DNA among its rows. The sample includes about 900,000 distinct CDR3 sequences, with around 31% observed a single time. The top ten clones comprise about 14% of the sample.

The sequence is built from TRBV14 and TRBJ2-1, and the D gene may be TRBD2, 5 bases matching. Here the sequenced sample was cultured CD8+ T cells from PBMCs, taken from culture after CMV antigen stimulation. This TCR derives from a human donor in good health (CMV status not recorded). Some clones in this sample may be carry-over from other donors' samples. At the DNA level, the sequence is TGTACCAGCAGCCAAGGCGGAGGATTTTACAATGAGCAGTTCTTC. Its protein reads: CTSSQGGGFYNEQFF.